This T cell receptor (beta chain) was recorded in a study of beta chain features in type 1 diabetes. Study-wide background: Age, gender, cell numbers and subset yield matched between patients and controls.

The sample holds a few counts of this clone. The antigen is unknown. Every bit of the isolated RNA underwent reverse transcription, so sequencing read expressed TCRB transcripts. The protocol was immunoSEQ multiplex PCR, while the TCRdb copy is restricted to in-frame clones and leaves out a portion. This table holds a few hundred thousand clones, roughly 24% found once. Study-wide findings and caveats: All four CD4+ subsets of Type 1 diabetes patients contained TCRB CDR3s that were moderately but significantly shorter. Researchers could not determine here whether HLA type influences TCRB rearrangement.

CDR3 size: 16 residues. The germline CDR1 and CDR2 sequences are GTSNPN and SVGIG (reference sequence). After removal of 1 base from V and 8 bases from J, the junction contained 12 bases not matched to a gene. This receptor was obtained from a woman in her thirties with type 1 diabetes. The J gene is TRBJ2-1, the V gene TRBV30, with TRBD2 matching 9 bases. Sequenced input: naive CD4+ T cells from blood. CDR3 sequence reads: CAWSARVAGALDEQFF. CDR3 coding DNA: TGTGCCTGGAGTGCCCGGGTAGCGGGAGCTCTCGATGAGCAGTTCTTC.